The 27 T cell receptor beta chains in this list originate from one sample, sequenced in a study of blood T cell repertoires in COVID-19. TCRdb's copy holds only in-frame clones and misses some; the assay was immunoSEQ multiplex PCR. The profile shows over 200,000 clones, around 90% of them singletons. Sequencing was performed on PBMCs or T cells enriched from blood (not recorded which). The receptors come from a woman aged 25 to 39 who had been exposed to COVID-19.

The rearrangement joins TRBV4-1 to TRBJ2-5; 8 bases agree with TRBD2. The germline V gene has CDR1 MGHRA and CDR2 YSYEKL. V shed 2 bases and J 5 bases; nucleotides not matched to a gene: 7. The CDR3 contains 15 residues. The CDR3 DNA sequence: TGCGCCAGCAGCCAACCCGGGACTAGATCTGAGACCCAGTACTTC. Protein product: CASSQPGTRSETQYF.

This clone occurred a few times. This chain connects TRBV14 to TRBJ2-1; 13 nucleotides line up with TRBD2. Germline V gene data show CDR1 as SGHDN and CDR2 as FVKESK. The trim removed 4 bases at V and 4 bases at J, leaving 16 bases unmatched. This CDR3 has 20 residues. This CDR3 reads CASSPKPRTSGRGDYNEQFF. In DNA form, the CDR3 reads TGTGCCAGCAGCCCGAAACCTCGGACTAGCGGGAGAGGGGATTACAATGAGCAGTTCTTC.

The CDR3 DNA reads TGTGCCAGCAGTGGGACAGGGAGGTCTGAAGCTTTCTTT. Translated: CASSGTGRSEAFF. The chain has TRBV2 and TRBJ1-1; TRBD1 matches at 8 bases. V lost 4 bases, J lost 6 bases, and 4 bases stayed unmatched. The CDR3 spans 13 residues. CDR1 is SNHLY and CDR2 is FYNNEI in the germline V gene.

This chain uses TRBV5-1 with TRBJ2-1; 7 bases agree with TRBD1. The V and J ends lost 2 bases and 0 bases, in that order; junction bases with no gene match: 14. CDR3 size: 19 residues. Germline CDR1 reads SGHRS; CDR2 reads YFSETQ. In DNA, the CDR3 is TGCGCCAGCAGCTTAGGGCAACAGGGGTCTTTAAGCTCCTACAATGAGCAGTTCTTC. Amino acid sequence: CASSLGQQGSLSSYNEQFF. Full variable domain (rest looked up from reference TRBV5-1 and TRBJ2-1): KAGVTQTPRYLIKTRGQQVTLSCSPISGHRSVSWYQQTPGQGLQFLFEYFSETQRNKGNFPGRFSGRQFSNSRSEMNVSTLELGDSALYLCASSLGQQGSLSSYNEQFFGPGTRLTVL.

The chain couples TRBV21-1 to TRBJ2-3; the tabulated D call, TRBD2, remains unverified against the DNA. TRBV21-1 is an annotated pseudogene. The CDR3 is 14 amino acids. The CDR3 coding sequence is TGTGCCAGCAGCATCGCGGGATCCACAGATACGCAGTATTTT. This translates into CASSIAGSTDTQYF.

This chain links TRBV20-1 with TRBJ2-1; the match to TRBD2 covers 8 bases. Unmatched junction bases numbered 11, after V lost 6 bases and J lost 4 bases. CDR3 size: 15 residues. Germline CDR1 reads DFQATT; CDR2 reads SNEGSKA (reference sequence). This CDR3 is CSASSLAGDYNEQFF. The CDR3 bases are TGCAGTGCCAGTTCCCTAGCGGGCGATTACAATGAGCAGTTCTTC.

This chain uses TRBV7-9 with TRBJ1-1; TRBD1 agrees at 8 bases. Trimming took 0 bases from V and 4 from J; bases not matched to a gene: 7. Germline-derived CDR1 and CDR2 are SEHNR and FQNEAQ (reference sequence). The CDR3 consists of 16 residues. DNA for the CDR3: TGTGCCAGCAGCTTAGCTACCGGGACAGGAACCACTGAAGCTTTCTTT. Protein: CASSLATGTGTTEAFF. Variable domain in full (rest from reference TRBV7-9 and TRBJ1-1): DTGVSQNPRHKITKRGQNVTFRCDPISEHNRLYWYRQTLGQGPEFLTYFQNEAQLEKSRLLSDRFSAERPKGSFSTLEIQRTEQGDSAMYLCASSLATGTGTTEAFFGQGTRLTVV.

Only one count was recorded for this clone. The chain joins TRBV7-9 to TRBJ2-3; TRBD2 matches 13 bases. Germline-derived CDR1 and CDR2 are SEHNR and FQNEAQ (reference sequence). This CDR3 is built from 17 residues. Unmatched junction bases numbered 10, after V lost 5 bases and J lost 5 bases. CDR3 DNA sequence: TGTGCCAGCAGCCCCGGACTAGCGGGAGAGGTAGAAGATACGCAGTATTTT. It codes for CASSPGLAGEVEDTQYF.

CDR3 loop: CASTAYGQGDTGELFF. CDR3 bases: TGTGCCAGCACGGCTTATGGGCAGGGGGACACCGGGGAGCTGTTTTTT. The V gene is TRBV27, the J gene TRBJ2-2; 7 bases align to TRBD1. From germline, CDR1 is MNHEY and CDR2 SMNVEV (reference sequence). V lost 7 bases and J lost 3; bases outside the gene matches: 11. The CDR3 loop spans 16 amino acids.

The chain links TRBV30 to TRBJ2-1; 15 bases are a match to TRBD2. The germline CDR1 and CDR2 sequences are GTSNPN and SVGIG (reference sequence). The CDR3 consists of 13 residues. V shed 8 bases, J shed 10 bases, and the junction held 6 bases outside the gene matches. CDR3 DNA: TGTGCCCGGACTAGCGGGAGGGCAAACGAGCAGTTCTTC. Its protein product is CARTSGRANEQFF.

CDR3 nucleotides: TGTGCCAGCAGTTTTGACAGGGGATGGACTGGCTACACCTTC. It is translated as CASSFDRGWTGYTF. The chain employs TRBV6-6 and TRBJ1-2; 8 nucleotides align to TRBD1. Trimming at V came to 4 bases and at J to 7 bases, leaving 8 bases not matched to a gene. CDR1 and CDR2 (germline): MNHNY, SVGAGI (reference sequence). The CDR3 runs 14 residues.

This clone was observed once. V gene TRBV5-1 combines with J gene TRBJ2-1; 12 bases map to TRBD2. With V trimmed by 2 bases and J by 8 bases, 11 bases remained unmatched. The length of the CDR3 is 17 residues. The germline V gene encodes CDR1 SGHRS and CDR2 YFSETQ. CDR3 sequence: CASSLNTGLAGVHEQFF. As DNA, the CDR3 is TGCGCCAGCAGCTTAAATACGGGACTAGCGGGTGTCCATGAGCAGTTCTTC.

The rearrangement joins TRBV5-1 to TRBJ2-1; D is possibly TRBD1 (5 bases). CDR3 size: 16 residues. Germline-derived CDR1 and CDR2 are SGHRS and YFSETQ. V was shortened by 4 bases and J by 0 bases, with 14 bases between the two germline ends. CDR3 nucleotides: TGCGCCAGCAGCACGCGTCGACAGTCCTCCTACAATGAGCAGTTCTTC. The encoded protein is CASSTRRQSSYNEQFF.

This chain uses TRBV27 with TRBJ2-1, with TRBD2 matching over 7 bases. CDR3 length: 15 residues. CDR1 and CDR2 from the germline V gene are MNHEY and SMNVEV (reference sequence). V trimming: 7 bases; J trimming: 0 bases; junction bases outside the gene matches: 6. This CDR3 reads CASIPAGSSYNEQFF. The CDR3 DNA sequence: TGTGCCAGCATCCCAGCGGGGAGCTCCTACAATGAGCAGTTCTTC.

The V and J genes are TRBV5-1 and TRBJ1-1, with no clear D. Looked up from germline, CDR1 is SGHRS and CDR2 is YFSETQ. This CDR3 is 8 amino acids long. Trimming left V 7 bases short and J 11 bases short, with 6 bases between. The CDR3 coding sequence is TGCGCCAGCGACGGGGCTTTCTTT. Protein product: CASDGAFF.

The chain employs TRBV30 and TRBJ1-1, with TRBD1 identical over 12 bases. The V segment lost 1 base and the J segment 11 bases; nucleotides outside the gene matches: 5. This CDR3 spans 13 amino acids. In germline, CDR1 is GTSNPN, CDR2 SVGIG (reference sequence). Here the CDR3 DNA reads TGTGCCTGGAGTGAAGGGGGACAGGGGGCGGCTTTCTTT. Translating gives CAWSEGGQGAAFF.

This clone turned up a few times. V and J are TRBV3-1 (or the pseudogene TRBV3-2) and TRBJ2-5; 7 bases fit TRBD1. The CDR3 spans 15 residues. Trimming cost V 2 bases and J 2 bases; bases outside gene matches: 5. CDR1 is LGHDT, CDR2 YNNKEL, per germline (reference sequence). The CDR3 DNA follows: TGTGCCAGCAGCCAATCTCTCAGGGGGCAAGAGACCCAGTACTTC. Translated: CASSQSLRGQETQYF.

This sequence joins TRBV7-9 and TRBJ1-6, with D maybe TRBD1 (6 bases). V lost 4 bases, J lost 5 bases, and 15 bases lay in between. Looked up from germline, CDR1 is SEHNR and CDR2 is FQNEAQ (reference sequence). The CDR3 is 16 amino acids. The CDR3 protein is CASSSEPGHNNSPLHF. The DNA of the CDR3 is TGTGCCAGCAGCTCAGAACCGGGACATAATAATTCACCCCTCCACTTT. Variable domain in full (rest from reference TRBV7-9 and TRBJ1-6): DTGVSQNPRHKITKRGQNVTFRCDPISEHNRLYWYRQTLGQGPEFLTYFQNEAQLEKSRLLSDRFSAERPKGSFSTLEIQRTEQGDSAMYLCASSSEPGHNNSPLHFGNGTRLTVT.

The chain carries TRBV2 and TRBJ2-7, with 9 bases fitting TRBD2. Germline trimming cut 4 bases from V and 4 bases from J; bases unmatched to any gene: 5. This CDR3 contains 14 residues. The germline CDR1 and CDR2 sequences are SNHLY and FYNNEI. For the CDR3, the DNA is TGTGCCAGCAGTGCATTAGCGGGGGCATACGAGCAGTACTTC. Translation gives CASSALAGAYEQYF. The complete variable domain, with remaining parts taken from reference TRBV2 and TRBJ2-7, reads EPEVTQTPSHQVTQMGQEVILRCVPISNHLYFYWYRQILGQKVEFLVSFYNNEISEKSEIFDDQFSVERPDGSNFTLKIRSTKLEDSAMYFCASSALAGAYEQYFGPGTRLTVT.

The genes are TRBV7-9 and TRBJ2-1; 8 bases agree with TRBD2. CDR1 and CDR2 (germline): SEHNR, FQNEAQ (reference sequence). This CDR3 is 15 amino acids long. The junction had 4 bases not matched to a gene; V was cut back by 5 bases and J by 1 base. CDR3 sequence: CASSPAGESYNEQFF. The CDR3 DNA sequence: TGTGCCAGCAGCCCAGCGGGAGAGTCCTACAATGAGCAGTTCTTC. Full variable domain (missing parts from reference TRBV7-9 and TRBJ2-1): DTGVSQNPRHKITKRGQNVTFRCDPISEHNRLYWYRQTLGQGPEFLTYFQNEAQLEKSRLLSDRFSAERPKGSFSTLEIQRTEQGDSAMYLCASSPAGESYNEQFFGPGTRLTVL.

This clone was seen a few times. V gene TRBV5-4 combines with J gene TRBJ1-2; 8 bases line up with TRBD1. The CDR3 has 12 amino acids. CDR1 SGHNT and CDR2 YYREEE come from the germline V gene (reference sequence). J was trimmed by 8 bases and V by 1 base; bases with no gene match: 1. DNA of the CDR3: TGTGCCAGCAGCTTGTACAGGGGGGGCTACACCTTC. As protein: CASSLYRGGYTF.

The rearrangement links TRBV19 to TRBJ1-4; the match to TRBD1 covers 7 bases. CDR3 length equals 15 residues. Germline V gives CDR1 LNHDA, CDR2 SQIVND (reference sequence). V trimming: 4 bases; J trimming: 0 bases; junction bases outside the gene matches: 2. The CDR3 DNA is TGTGCCAGTAGTAGGGACAGAACAACTAATGAAAAACTGTTTTTT. Protein product: CASSRDRTTNEKLFF.

The chain employs TRBV18 and TRBJ2-6; tentative D call: TRBD1 (5 bases). The CDR3 is 18 residues long. The germline V gene has CDR1 KGHSH and CDR2 LQKENI. V lost 2 bases, J lost 0 bases, and 14 bases lay in between. This CDR3 is CASSPGPRQNSGANVLTF. The CDR3 region has the DNA TGTGCCAGCTCACCAGGTCCGAGACAGAACTCTGGGGCCAACGTCCTGACTTTC.

The chain joins TRBV3-1 (or the pseudogene TRBV3-2) to TRBJ1-2; 7 nucleotides align to TRBD1. J lost 4 bases, V lost 6 bases, and 5 bases had no gene match. The CDR3 loop spans 13 amino acids. Germline V gene sequence: CDR1 LGHDT, CDR2 YNNKEL (reference sequence). CDR3 protein: CASRGTAFYGYTF. CDR3 coding DNA: TGTGCCAGCAGGGGGACAGCCTTCTATGGCTACACCTTC.

The rearrangement uses TRBV11-2 and TRBJ1-1; a weak D match, TRBD1 (5 bases). V shed 4 bases and J shed 5 bases, with 20 bases lying between them. CDR3 length: 16 residues. Germline V gene lookup returns CDR1 SGHAT and CDR2 FQNNGV. CDR3 nucleotides: TGTGCCAGCAGCTACTTTCGAAGGGACTCGGGGACTGAAGCTTTCTTT. It translates to CASSYFRRDSGTEAFF.

The V and J genes are TRBV10-2 and TRBJ2-3, with 10 positions matching TRBD2. Germline CDR1 is WSHSY and CDR2 is SAAADI. The CDR3 length is 18 residues. With 4 bases clipped from V and 5 bases from J, the junction kept 15 bases outside the gene matches. CDR3 protein: CASSVPSGRAWSQDTQYF. In DNA, the CDR3 is TGCGCCAGCAGTGTCCCTAGCGGGAGAGCCTGGTCTCAAGATACGCAGTATTTT.

V and J are TRBV29-1 and TRBJ2-1; 9 bases line up with TRBD2. CDR3 length equals 14 residues. Looked up from germline, CDR1 is SQVTM and CDR2 is ANQGSEA. V dropped 7 bases and J dropped 6; count of bases not matched to a gene: 10. DNA for the CDR3: TGCAGCGGAACCGGGACTAGCTACATCAATGAGCAGTTCTTC. Protein: CSGTGTSYINEQFF.